Listed here are 21 T cell receptor beta chains from one sample, sequenced in a study of cytomegalovirus exposure and HLA in healthy donors. The PCR contained 60 Vbeta and 13 Jbeta primers. Sequencing was performed with immunoSEQ multiplex PCR; in TCRdb, only in-frame clones are kept and a portion is missing. This sample contains under 90,000 clones. The sequencing input was PBMCs. These receptors were taken from a man aged 45-65 years in good health and CMV-seropositive.

The V gene is TRBV6-1, the J gene TRBJ2-2; no clear D. V gave up 0 bases and J gave up 9 bases, with 11 bases separating them. The CDR3 has 14 residues. CDR1 MNHNS and CDR2 SASEGT come from the germline V gene. This chain's CDR3 is CASSEASGVRELFF. Written as DNA, the CDR3 is TGTGCCAGCAGTGAAGCGAGTGGTGTCCGGGAGCTGTTTTTT.

The chain couples TRBV7-6 to TRBJ1-1; D possibly corresponds to TRBD1 (6 bases). The CDR3 has 15 residues. The ends were cut back, 0 bases at V and 11 bases at J, with 19 bases in the middle. Germline V lookup: CDR1 SGHVS, CDR2 FNYEAQ. The CDR3 region has the DNA TGTGCCAGCAGCTTAGCGTTGAACAGGGCGGCAATGGCTTTCTTT. Amino acid sequence: CASSLALNRAAMAFF.

The chain links TRBV4-3 to TRBJ1-1; D gene ambiguous. Germline lookup yields CDR1 LGHNA and CDR2 YSLEER. The CDR3 length is 13 residues. The V end was cut by 0 bases, the J end by 0 bases, with 2 bases between. The CDR3 bases are TGCGCCAGCAGCCAAGATATGAACACTGAAGCTTTCTTT. As protein: CASSQDMNTEAFF.

This chain links TRBV29-1 with TRBJ1-1; possible D gene TRBD1, 6 bases. CDR1 is SQVTM, CDR2 ANQGSEA, per germline. V dropped 4 bases and J dropped 5 bases, with 14 bases sitting between them. This CDR3 is 13 amino acids long. CDR3 in amino acids: CSVAKGVETEAFF. The CDR3 DNA reads TGCAGCGTTGCTAAGGGGGTTGAGACTGAAGCTTTCTTT.

J is TRBJ2-7 and V is TRBV30; a weak D match, TRBD2 (5 bases). Germline V lookup: CDR1 GTSNPN, CDR2 SVGIG (reference sequence). Trimming cost V 8 bases and J 3 bases, with 17 bases left between them. CDR3 size: 13 residues. The CDR3 DNA reads TGTGCCGGACGGTCCCCACTAGGCTACGAGCAGTACGTC. Its translation is CAGRSPLGYEQYV.

J is TRBJ1-1 and V is TRBV7-2, with a tentative D call TRBD1 (5 bases). V was cut by 1 base and J by 10 bases, with 16 bases left in between. Germline V gene lookup returns CDR1 SGHTA and CDR2 FQGNSA. This CDR3 has 14 amino acids. The CDR3 loop reads CASSLEGARGGAFF. The DNA for the CDR3 is TGTGCCAGCAGCTTAGAAGGGGCTCGCGGTGGAGCTTTCTTT.

The rearrangement uses TRBV19 and TRBJ1-2; 7 nucleotides match TRBD1. V was pared by 8 bases and J by 7 bases, with 10 bases of the junction left unmatched. The CDR3 covers 13 residues. Germline lookup yields CDR1 LNHDA and CDR2 SQIVND (reference sequence). Here the CDR3 reads CASLGGTSFGYTF. The DNA of the CDR3 is TGTGCCAGTTTAGGGGGCACCAGCTTTGGCTACACCTTC.

This rearrangement joins TRBV7-9 to TRBJ1-1, with unresolved D. Between the trimmed V and J ends, which lost 5 bases and 6 bases, there was a span of 16 bases. Germline V gene sequence: CDR1 SEHNR, CDR2 FQNEAQ (reference sequence). The CDR3 runs 14 residues. CDR3 in DNA: TGTGCCAGCAGCCCCGGGGAGGGTTTATCTGAAGCTTTCTTT. It is translated as CASSPGEGLSEAFF.

Here the CDR3 reads CASSQRGGGSYEQYF. The DNA of the CDR3 is TGTGCCAGCAGCCAAAGGGGCGGGGGTTCCTACGAGCAGTACTTC. The J gene is TRBJ2-7, the V gene TRBV4-2; 7 bases map to TRBD2. Trimming removed 2 bases from V and 1 base from J; junction bases left unmatched: 5. Germline-derived CDR1 and CDR2 are LGHNA and YNFKEQ. The CDR3 covers 15 residues.

The V and J genes are TRBV4-2 and TRBJ2-5, with no clear D. This CDR3 has 15 amino acids. Germline loops: CDR1 LGHNA, CDR2 YNFKEQ. Trimming took off 4 bases at V and 2 bases at J, with 14 bases between the two ends. Here the CDR3 DNA reads TGTGCCAGCAGCCCATACTATACCCATCAAGAGACCCAGTACTTC. It encodes CASSPYYTHQETQYF.

This rearrangement joins TRBV19 to TRBJ2-2; tentatively, D is TRBD2 (5 bases). CDR1 is LNHDA, CDR2 SQIVND, per germline (reference sequence). Trimming pared 3 bases from V and 5 bases from J, leaving 10 bases between. CDR3 length: 14 residues. CDR3: CASSINGGTGELFF. In DNA, the CDR3 is TGTGCCAGTAGTATCAACGGCGGGACCGGGGAGCTGTTTTTT.

V is TRBV11-3 and J is TRBJ2-1; 11 nucleotides agree with TRBD2. CDR1 and CDR2 from the germline V gene are SGHNT and YENEEA. This CDR3 is 17 amino acids long. J gave up 5 bases and V 1 base, and 7 bases lay outside the gene matches. Written as DNA, the CDR3 is TGTGCCAGCAGCTTAGTACTAGCGGGAGCCGGCGACAATGAGCAGTTCTTC. Protein product: CASSLVLAGAGDNEQFF.

J is TRBJ2-1 and V is TRBV9; D is unclear. V lost 2 bases to trimming and J lost 5 bases, with 5 bases between them. Germline-derived CDR1 and CDR2 are SGDLS and YYNGEE. The CDR3 is made up of 12 amino acids. CDR3 loop: CASSVRDNEQFF. The DNA of the CDR3 is TGTGCCAGCAGCGTTCGGGACAATGAGCAGTTCTTC. Looking up the rest from reference TRBV9 and TRBJ2-1 gives the full variable domain: DSGVTQTPKHLITATGQRVTLRCSPRSGDLSVYWYQQSLDQGLQFLIQYYNGEERAKGNILERFSAQQFPDLHSELNLSSLELGDSALYFCASSVRDNEQFFGPGTRLTVL.

V is TRBV7-9 and J is TRBJ1-2, with 10 bases lining up with TRBD1. CDR1 and CDR2 (germline): SEHNR, FQNEAQ (reference sequence). The CDR3 is 14 amino acids. V lost 8 bases, J lost 4 bases, and 7 bases stayed unmatched. CDR3 bases: TGTGCCAGCCTCCGGGACAGGGGCCTCTATGGCTACACCTTC. Its protein is CASLRDRGLYGYTF. Looking up the rest from reference TRBV7-9 and TRBJ1-2 gives the full variable domain: DTGVSQNPRHKITKRGQNVTFRCDPISEHNRLYWYRQTLGQGPEFLTYFQNEAQLEKSRLLSDRFSAERPKGSFSTLEIQRTEQGDSAMYLCASLRDRGLYGYTFGSGTRLTVV.

This rearrangement joins TRBV28 to TRBJ1-5, with D perhaps matching TRBD1 (5 bases). CDR1 MDHEN and CDR2 SYDVKM come from the germline V gene. The CDR3 sequence is 14 residues long. The ends were cut back, 10 bases at V and 5 bases at J, with 18 bases in the middle. CDR3 coding DNA: TGTGCCACCAAAGGGGCAGGGTCGTATCAGCCCCAGCATTTT. Its translation is CATKGAGSYQPQHF.

J is TRBJ2-1 and V is TRBV19, with 8 bases identical to TRBD2. This CDR3 has 16 amino acids. Germline V gene lookup returns CDR1 LNHDA and CDR2 SQIVND (reference sequence). The ends lost 4 bases at V and 6 bases at J; junction bases unmatched: 11. The CDR3 reads CASSTRPAGARNEQFF. CDR3 bases: TGTGCCAGTAGTACCCGCCCAGCGGGAGCCCGCAATGAGCAGTTCTTC.

The chain carries TRBV4-3 and TRBJ2-1, with TRBD2 identical over 7 bases. Germline trimming cut 1 base from V and 3 bases from J; bases unmatched to any gene: 12. The CDR3 consists of 18 residues. Germline V gene sequence: CDR1 LGHNA, CDR2 YSLEER. CDR3 DNA: TGCGCCAGCAGCCAAGGGGGAGGGATCGGGCACGTCTACAATGAGCAGTTCTTC. This gives the protein CASSQGGGIGHVYNEQFF.

The rearrangement uses TRBV27 and TRBJ1-1, with a possible D match to TRBD1 (5 bases). The CDR3 sequence is 16 residues long. The germline CDR1 and CDR2 sequences are MNHEY and SMNVEV (reference sequence). Trimming took 5 bases from V and 4 from J, leaving 20 bases between them. This CDR3 is CASSPYNRGGFTEAFF. The CDR3 DNA is TGTGCCAGCAGTCCCTACAATCGGGGGGGGTTCACTGAAGCTTTCTTT.

CDR3 DNA sequence: TGTGCCAGCAGCTTATACGGTCAGAACACCGGGGAGCTGTTTTTT. It codes for CASSLYGQNTGELFF. V gene TRBV7-2 combines with J gene TRBJ2-2; D gene ambiguous. The CDR3 has 15 amino acids. Per the germline V gene, CDR1 is SGHTA and CDR2 is FQGNSA. V was cut by 2 bases and J by 1 base, with 8 bases left in between.

This chain uses TRBV5-1 with TRBJ1-4; D is perhaps TRBD1 (6 bases). CDR3 length: 13 amino acids. The ends were cut back, 2 bases at V and 5 bases at J, with 7 bases in the middle. Looked up from germline, CDR1 is SGHRS and CDR2 is YFSETQ. CDR3 region: CASSLQGNEKLFF. The CDR3 coding sequence is TGCGCCAGCAGCTTACAGGGAAATGAAAAACTGTTTTTT.

The genes are TRBV7-2 and TRBJ2-5; 7 bases agree with TRBD2. The junction had 8 bases not matched to a gene; V was cut back by 2 bases and J by 5 bases. The V gene's germline CDR1 is SGHTA and CDR2 FQGNSA. This CDR3 is 15 amino acids long. CDR3 nucleotide sequence: TGTGCCAGCAGCTTAAATGGCCGAGCGGGGGAGACCCAGTACTTC. Its protein product is CASSLNGRAGETQYF.